This T cell receptor (beta chain) was captured by sequencing in a study of CD8+ T cells in alopecia areata. Whole-study context: Those patients who were treated received oral tofacitinib, which was given at 5 to 10 mg twice daily for moderate-to-severe alopecia areata. Tofacitinib therapy took 6 to 18 months; 6 months off drug came after. Findings of the study overall: It was lesional scalp, especially alopecia totalis/universalis, that showed higher clonality than normal scalp.

As the sequencing template, cDNA was produced by extracting RNA and reverse transcribing it. The data were produced by immunoSEQ multiplex PCR, yet TCRdb's version contains in-frame clones alone and is incomplete. The sample lists about 150,000 clones, 85% to 90% occurring once. This CDR3 contains 15 residues. Trimming shortened V by 0 bases and J by 4 bases, and 12 bases separated the two germline ends. The germline V gene has CDR1 SGHAT and CDR2 FQDESV (reference sequence). Samples from alopecia areata patients were lesional scalp punch biopsies and peripheral blood. Points on this clone: Its antigen remains unidentified.

The sequencing used CD8+ T cells sorted from blood, collected at week 0. The TCR was taken from a human donor with alopecia areata. The chain combines TRBV11-1 with TRBJ1-2, with D possibly being TRBD1 (5 bases). The CDR3 sequence is CASSLAPAGIYGYTF. The CDR3 DNA reads as TGTGCCAGCAGCTTAGCGCCTGCAGGGATCTATGGCTACACCTTC.